This T cell receptor (beta chain) originates from a study of identical twins. Unique molecular identifiers were present on cDNA, and template switching added a universal primer site. TCRdb called the 5' RACE reads again in MiXCR, with one record for every CDR3 protein. Of 400,000 to 600,000 distinct CDR3 sequences in the sample, 20% to 25% were seen once. This clonotype turned up a few times. Germline V gives CDR1 ENHRY, CDR2 SYGVKD. CDR3 length equals 14 residues. Trimming cost V 10 bases and J 1 base; bases outside gene matches: 9. This sample also appeared in a second study, on yellow fever vaccine responses in identical twins.

Sequenced material: CD4+ T cells sorted from blood. This receptor was identified in a woman under 30 in good health. The gene calls are TRBV10-3 and TRBJ2-5; TRBD2 aligns across 7 bases. The CDR3 DNA sequence: TGTGCCACCAGGATAGCGGGTCCCCAAGAGACCCAGTACTTC. This sequence encodes CATRIAGPQETQYF.